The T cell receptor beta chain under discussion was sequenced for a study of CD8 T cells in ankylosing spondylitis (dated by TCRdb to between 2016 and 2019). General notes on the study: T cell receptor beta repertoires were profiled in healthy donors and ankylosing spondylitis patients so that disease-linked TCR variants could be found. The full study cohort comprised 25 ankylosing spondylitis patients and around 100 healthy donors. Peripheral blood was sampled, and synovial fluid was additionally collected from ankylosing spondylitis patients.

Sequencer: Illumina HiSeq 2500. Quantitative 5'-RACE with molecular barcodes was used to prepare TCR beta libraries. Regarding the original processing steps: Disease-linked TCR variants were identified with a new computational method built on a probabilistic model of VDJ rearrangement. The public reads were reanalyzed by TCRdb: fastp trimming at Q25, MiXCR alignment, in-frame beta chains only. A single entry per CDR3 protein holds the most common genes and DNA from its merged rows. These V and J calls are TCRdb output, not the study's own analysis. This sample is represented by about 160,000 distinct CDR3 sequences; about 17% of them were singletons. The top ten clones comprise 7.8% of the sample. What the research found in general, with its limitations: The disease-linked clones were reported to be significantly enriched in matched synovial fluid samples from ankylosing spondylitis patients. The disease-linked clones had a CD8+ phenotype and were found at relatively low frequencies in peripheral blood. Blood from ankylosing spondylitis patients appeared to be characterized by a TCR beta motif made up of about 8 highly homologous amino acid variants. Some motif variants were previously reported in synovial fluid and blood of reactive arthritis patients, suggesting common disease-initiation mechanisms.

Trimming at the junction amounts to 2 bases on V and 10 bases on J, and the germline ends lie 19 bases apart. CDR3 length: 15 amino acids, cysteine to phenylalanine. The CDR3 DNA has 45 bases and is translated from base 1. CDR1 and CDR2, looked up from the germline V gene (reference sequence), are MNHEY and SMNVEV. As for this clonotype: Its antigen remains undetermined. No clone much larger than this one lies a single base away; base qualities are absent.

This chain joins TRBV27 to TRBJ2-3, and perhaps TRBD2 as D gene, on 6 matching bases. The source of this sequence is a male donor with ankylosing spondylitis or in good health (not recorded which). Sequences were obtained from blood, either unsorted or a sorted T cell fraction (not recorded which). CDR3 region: CASSLVGPGEEAQYF. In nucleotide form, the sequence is TGTGCCAGCAGTTTAGTCGGCCCCGGGGAGGAGGCGCAGTATTTT.